This TCR beta chain derives from a study of technical replicates of blood from several donors. From germline, CDR1 is GTSNPN and CDR2 SVGIG (reference sequence). CDR3 length: 17 amino acids. Trimming took 3 bases from V and 3 from J; bases not matched to a gene: 17. Assay used: immunoSEQ multiplex PCR; TCRdb lists only in-frame clones, some missing. Of under 50,000 clones in the sample, over 95% were seen once. The gene calls are TRBV30 and TRBJ2-7, with 7 bases matching TRBD1. The receptor was isolated from a human donor in good health. Sequences were obtained from T cells isolated from PBMCs. The CDR3 region is CAWSRQANSYRGYEQYF. CDR3 bases: TGTGCCTGGAGCAGACAAGCCAATTCGTACAGGGGCTACGAGCAGTACTTC.